The clone carrying this T cell receptor beta chain was seen repeatedly, ten times or more. The antigen is undetermined. The sorted-subset TCR libraries were prepared using about 960,000 CD4+ or CD8+ T cells as the starting material. The sample belongs to a study of neurological immune-mediated disorders. Study conclusions and caveats: Expansion of TCR clones was greatest in HTLV-1-associated myelopathy and smallest in multiple sclerosis, where it fell below that of healthy controls. Private repertoires in all groups were suggested by the absence of shared CDR3 amino acid sequences among expanded clones across subjects.

With 10-nucleotide random UMIs, 5'RACE was used to make the cDNA. One entry per CDR3 protein results from TCRdb running MiXCR on the 5' RACE reads. The sample includes some 47,000 distinct CDR3 sequences, around 6% of them seen just once. Germline V gene data show CDR1 as MDHEN and CDR2 as SYDVKM. CDR3 length: 14 amino acids. The V and J ends lost 7 bases and 4 bases, in that order; junction bases with no gene match: 6. Sequences were obtained from CD4+ T cells from blood. The sequence was obtained from a woman aged 40 to 55 in good health. V and J are TRBV28 and TRBJ2-2, with TRBD1 identical over 7 bases. In DNA form, the CDR3 reads TGTGCCAGCATTTTTTCAGGGGGCACCGGGGAGCTGTTTTTT. Its translation is CASIFSGGTGELFF. Based on the CDR3 plus reference TRBV28 and TRBJ2-2, the full variable domain is DVKVTQSSRYLVKRTGEKVFLECVQDMDHENMFWYRQDPGLGLRLIYFSYDVKMKEKGDIPEGYSVSREKKERFSLILESASTNQTSMYLCASIFSGGTGELFFGEGSRLTVL.